This TCR beta chain was found in a study of post-analysis software for immune sequencing data. This CDR3 has 13 residues. CDR1 is SGHRS, CDR2 YFSETQ, per germline. Prepared TCR beta cDNA libraries contained unique molecular identifiers. In TCRdb, the PCR reads were re-called with MiXCR into one record per CDR3 protein. The table lists around 200,000 distinct CDR3 sequences, about 30% of them singletons. As for this clonotype: The target antigen is unknown. A much larger clone lies a single base off, so this may be a read error.

Findings and caveats of the study: The five TRBV segments detected at higher frequency in patients than in controls included TRBV5-6, TRBV5-1 and TRBV20-1.

V gene TRBV5-1 combines with J gene TRBJ1-2; 8 bases align to TRBD1. This receptor was taken from a girl aged 2-17 years with multiple sclerosis. The sample comprised blood. The CDR3: CASRPGQDYGHTF. DNA for the CDR3: TGCGCCAGCCGACCGGGACAGGACTATGGCCACACCTTC.